Described below is a single T cell receptor beta chain sequence and its context. The junction had 9 bases not matched to a gene; V was cut back by 0 bases and J by 5 bases. The CDR3 is made up of 16 amino acids. CDR1 is LGHNA and CDR2 is YSLEER in the germline V gene. MiXCR, applied by TCRdb to the 5' RACE reads, yields one record per CDR3 protein. The data show about 550,000 distinct CDR3 sequences, about 19% seen once. The record originates from a study of T cells after yellow fever vaccination. Study information: With SMART-Seq v4 Ultra Low Input, the fractions containing low cell numbers were prepared.

The source material was PBMCs, sampled 15 days after the yellow fever booster vaccination. This chain joins TRBV4-3 and TRBJ2-7, with 8 bases lining up with TRBD2. This clonotype was obtained from a young man who received the YFV17D yellow fever vaccine. The CDR3 sequence is CASSQDGREGHHEQYF. Written as DNA, the CDR3 is TGCGCCAGCAGCCAAGATGGCCGGGAGGGCCACCACGAGCAGTACTTC.